This T cell receptor (beta chain) was sequenced during a study of beta chain features in type 1 diabetes. In the study overall: In all, some 100,000,000 sorted cells from all samples were analyzed.

The germline gives CDR1 SGHTA, CDR2 FQGNSA. V was pared by 5 bases and J by 4 bases, with 8 bases of the junction left unmatched. The CDR3 loop spans 16 amino acids. Study results and limitations: The study found moderately but significantly shorter TCRB CDR3s in all four CD4+ subsets of Type 1 diabetes patients. Equally in patients and controls, shorter templates might have been favored by PCR.

In the case of this clone: Its cognate antigen is unknown.

All sorted populations exceeded 95% purity. cDNA synthesis used the whole RNA isolate, giving expressed TCRB sequences. Some clones are missing from TCRdb's copy, which holds only in-frame ones; the method was immunoSEQ multiplex PCR. This sample has about 240,000 clones, with roughly 13% found just once. The sequence derives from a young man with type 1 diabetes. Sequences were obtained from naive CD4+ T cells from blood. This chain joins TRBV7-2 and TRBJ2-1, with 10 bases that match TRBD1. Here the CDR3 DNA reads TGTGCCAGCAGCCCCAGGGACAGGGGTAGGTACAATGAGCAGTTCTTC. This translates into CASSPRDRGRYNEQFF.